This T cell receptor (beta chain) was captured by sequencing in a study of identical twins' blood T cells. The donors were healthy female monozygous twins, three pairs in total. This clonotype was seen repeatedly, ten times or more. What it recognizes is unknown. TCRdb called the 5' RACE reads again in MiXCR, with one record for every CDR3 protein. The top ten hold about 6% of the sample, which has fewer than 450,000 distinct CDR3 sequences, roughly 31% seen once. Study-level findings and limits: Twins shared about as many clonotypes as their cloneset sizes predicted.

The germline V gene has CDR1 MNHEY and CDR2 SVGAGI. This CDR3 spans 13 amino acids. The V gene end was trimmed by 5 bases and the J gene end by 8 bases; junction bases not matched to a gene: 8. The sample was PBMCs. V usage is TRBV6-5 and J usage is TRBJ1-2, with 7 nucleotides matching TRBD1. The sequence was obtained from a woman aged 18-50 years in good health. CDR3 nucleotide sequence: TGTGCCAGCAGTCGACAGGGTGCACTCGGCTACACCTTC. Amino acids: CASSRQGALGYTF.